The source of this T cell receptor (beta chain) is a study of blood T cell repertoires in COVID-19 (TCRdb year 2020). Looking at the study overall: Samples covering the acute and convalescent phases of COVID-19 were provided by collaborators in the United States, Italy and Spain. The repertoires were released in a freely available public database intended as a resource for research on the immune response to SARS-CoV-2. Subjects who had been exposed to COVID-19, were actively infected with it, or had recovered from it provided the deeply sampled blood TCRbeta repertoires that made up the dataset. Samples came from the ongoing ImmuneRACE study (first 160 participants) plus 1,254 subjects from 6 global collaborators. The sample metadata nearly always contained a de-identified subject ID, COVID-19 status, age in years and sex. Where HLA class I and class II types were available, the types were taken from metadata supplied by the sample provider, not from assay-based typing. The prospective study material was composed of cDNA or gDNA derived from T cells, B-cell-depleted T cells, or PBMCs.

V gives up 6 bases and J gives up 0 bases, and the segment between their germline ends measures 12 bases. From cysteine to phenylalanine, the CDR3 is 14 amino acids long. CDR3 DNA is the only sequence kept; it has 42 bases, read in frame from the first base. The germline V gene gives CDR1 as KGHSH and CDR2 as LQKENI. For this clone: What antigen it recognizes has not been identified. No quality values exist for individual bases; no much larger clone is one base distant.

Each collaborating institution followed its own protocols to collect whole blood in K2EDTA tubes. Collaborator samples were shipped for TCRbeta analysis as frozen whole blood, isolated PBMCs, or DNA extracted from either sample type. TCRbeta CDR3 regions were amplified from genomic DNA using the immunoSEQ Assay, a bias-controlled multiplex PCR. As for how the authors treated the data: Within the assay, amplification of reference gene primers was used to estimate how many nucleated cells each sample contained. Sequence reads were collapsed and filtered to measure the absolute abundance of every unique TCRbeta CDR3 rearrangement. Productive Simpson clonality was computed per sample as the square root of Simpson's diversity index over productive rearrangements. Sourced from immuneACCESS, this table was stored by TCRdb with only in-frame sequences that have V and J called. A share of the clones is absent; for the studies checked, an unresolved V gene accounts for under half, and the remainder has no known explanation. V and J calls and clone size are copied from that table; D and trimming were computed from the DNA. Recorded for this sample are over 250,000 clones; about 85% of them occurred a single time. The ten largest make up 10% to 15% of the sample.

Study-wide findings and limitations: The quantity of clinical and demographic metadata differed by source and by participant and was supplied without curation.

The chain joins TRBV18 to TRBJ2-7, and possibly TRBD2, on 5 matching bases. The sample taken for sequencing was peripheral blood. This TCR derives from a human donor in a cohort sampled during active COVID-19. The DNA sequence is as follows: TGTGCCAGCTCCCGGACTCATAGCTCCTACGAGCAGTACTTC. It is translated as CASSRTHSSYEQYF.